This is a list of T cell receptor beta chains from one sample in a study of cytomegalovirus exposure and HLA in healthy donors. The repertoire was sequenced with immunoSEQ multiplex PCR; TCRdb's copy has only in-frame clones and lacks some. This sample carries around 140,000 clones, approximately 75% of them seen once, and the ten largest clones take less than 5%. Sequencing was carried out using PBMCs. The receptors were sampled from a man between 50 and 59 years old in good health and CMV-seropositive. Both conserved end residues are part of each CDR3. A D gene is named only where the DNA matches it firmly. Expanded clones get a size class; other rows say once, few or many, or leave the size out.

NA | 12 | TRBJ1-2 | TRBV29-1 | few | CSGGQRNYGYTF | TGCAGCGGGGGACAACGGAACTATGGCTACACCTTC
NA | 15 | TRBJ1-5 | TRBV5-1 | NA | CASSLGQGSNQPQHF | TGCGCCAGCAGCTTAGGGCAGGGAAGCAATCAGCCCCAGCATTTT
TRBD1 | 14 | TRBJ1-2 | TRBV5-4 | many | CASSSTGRNYGYTF | TGTGCCAGCAGCTCGACAGGGAGGAACTATGGCTACACCTTC
TRBD1 | 15 | TRBJ2-5 | TRBV7-9 | NA | CASSFDRTGWETQYF | TGTGCCAGCAGCTTCGACCGGACAGGGTGGGAGACCCAGTACTTC
TRBD1 | 15 | TRBJ2-5 | TRBV27 | NA | CASSLGNRGRETQYF | TGTGCCAGCAGTTTGGGAAACAGGGGGAGGGAGACCCAGTACTTC
TRBD1 | 14 | TRBJ2-7 | TRBV5-1 | NA | CASSPGQGYYEQYF | TGCGCCAGCAGCCCGGGACAGGGATACTACGAGCAGTACTTC
NA | 14 | TRBJ1-1 | TRBV18 | NA | CASSPIGVNTEAFF | TGTGCCAGCTCACCAATAGGGGTGAACACTGAAGCTTTCTTT
NA | 16 | TRBJ1-1 | TRBV19 | NA | CASSIRAGRLNTEAFF | TGTGCCAGTAGTATTAGGGCGGGGCGGCTGAACACTGAAGCTTTCTTT
NA | 17 | TRBJ1-4 | TRBV5-4 | NA | CASSLTGSGRANEKLFF | TGTGCCAGCAGCTTGACAGGGTCTGGCAGAGCTAATGAAAAACTGTTTTTT
NA | 14 | TRBJ2-7 | TRBV6-1 | NA | CASSETAGATEQYF | TGTGCCAGCAGTGAAACGGCAGGGGCTACCGAGCAGTACTTC
TRBD2 | 15 | TRBJ2-1 | TRBV5-4 | NA | CASSQGTRGFNEQFF | TGTGCCAGCAGCCAAGGGACTAGAGGGTTCAATGAGCAGTTCTTC
NA | 15 | TRBJ1-2 | TRBV5-4 | NA | CASSFLGSRNYGYTF | TGTGCCAGCAGCTTTCTAGGGAGCAGGAACTATGGCTACACCTTC
NA | 14 | TRBJ1-2 | TRBV7-2 | once | CASSSRQADYGYTF | TGTGCCAGCAGCTCCCGACAGGCTGACTATGGCTACACCTTC
TRBD2 | 15 | TRBJ2-1 | TRBV6-5 | NA | CASSSSGGGWDEQFF | TGTGCCAGCAGTTCGAGCGGGGGGGGTTGGGATGAGCAGTTCTTC
NA | 16 | TRBJ2-4 | TRBV5-6 | NA | CASSWTTGLAKNIQYF | TGTGCCAGCAGCTGGACGACAGGACTAGCCAAAAACATTCAGTACTTC
NA | 15 | TRBJ1-3 | TRBV7-2 | NA | CASSLAPGSGNTIYF | TGTGCCAGCAGCTTAGCTCCAGGTTCTGGAAACACCATATATTTT
TRBD1 | 15 | TRBJ2-7 | TRBV28 | few | CASSLNDRVLNEQYF | TGTGCCAGCAGTTTGAATGACAGGGTGTTGAACGAGCAGTACTTC
NA | 15 | TRBJ1-4 | TRBV6-1 | NA | CASRPKGGFNEKLFF | TGTGCCAGCCGTCCCAAAGGCGGGTTTAATGAAAAACTGTTTTTT
NA | 14 | TRBJ1-2 | TRBV5-4 | NA | CASSRDSPNYGYTF | TGTGCCAGCAGCAGGGACTCGCCGAACTATGGCTACACCTTC
TRBD2 | 14 | TRBJ2-1 | TRBV28 | NA | CASLKGGTSNEQFF | TGTGCCAGCCTAAAAGGAGGGACTAGCAATGAGCAGTTCTTC
NA | 14 | TRBJ1-2 | TRBV2 | NA | CASSEVAVSYGYTF | TGTGCCAGCAGTGAAGTCGCAGTCTCATATGGCTACACCTTC
TRBD2 | 15 | TRBJ2-5 | TRBV2 | NA | CASSGPGLRQETQYF | TGTGCCAGCAGTGGGCCGGGACTACGCCAAGAGACCCAGTACTTC
NA | 16 | TRBJ1-1 | TRBV7-9 | NA | CSSSLSIGGIWAEAFF | TGTTCCAGCAGCTTATCTATCGGGGGAATTTGGGCTGAAGCTTTCTTT
TRBD2 | 19 | TRBJ2-1 | TRBV5-1 | NA | CASSLPTSGGASGYNEQFF | TGCGCCAGCAGCTTACCGACTAGCGGGGGGGCCTCGGGCTACAATGAGCAGTTCTTC
NA | 16 | TRBJ1-6 | TRBV7-9 | NA | CASSLAGASRYSPLHF | TGTGCCAGCAGCTTAGCAGGAGCTTCAAGATATTCACCCCTCCACTTT
TRBD2 | 18 | TRBJ2-7 | TRBV19 | few | CASSVRTSGLLFSYEQYF | TGTGCCAGTAGTGTGAGGACTAGCGGCTTACTATTTTCCTACGAGCAGTACTTC
NA | 13 | TRBJ2-1 | TRBV6-1 | NA | CASRLRFRNEQFF | TGTGCCAGCAGACTACGATTTAGGAATGAGCAGTTCTTC